The present TCR beta chain was sequenced within a study of cytomegalovirus exposure and HLA in healthy donors. PCR primers comprised 60 Vbeta and 13 Jbeta primers. Here immunoSEQ multiplex PCR was the method, and the copy in TCRdb shows in-frame clones only, minus some. In the table there are 90,000 to 150,000 clones, 77% of which are singletons. Losses at the gene ends were 2 bases for V and 7 bases for J; bases not matched to a gene: 5. The CDR3 is 14 amino acids. CDR1 and CDR2 (germline): SQVTM, ANQGSEA. V and J are TRBV29-1 and TRBJ2-7; 13 bases map to TRBD2. The TCR was taken from a man aged 18-30 years in good health and CMV-seropositive. Sequenced input: PBMCs. The chain's CDR3 is CSVELGLAGVEQYF. CDR3 DNA sequence: TGCAGCGTTGAACTCGGACTAGCGGGGGTGGAGCAGTACTTC.